These 2 T cell receptor beta chains were sequenced from one sample in a study of CD8 T cells in ankylosing spondylitis. For these receptors, no antigen is known. Study findings and constraints: Made up of roughly 8 highly homologous variants, a TCR beta motif appeared characteristic of ankylosing spondylitis blood.

TCRdb re-called the 5' RACE reads with MiXCR, one entry per CDR3 protein. The data show 200,000 to 250,000 distinct CDR3 sequences, with around 18% seen just once and more than 40% held by the top ten. Sample: blood, either unsorted or a sorted T cell fraction (not recorded which). The receptors come from a male donor with ankylosing spondylitis.

This clonotype was seen more than once but under ten times. The rearrangement links TRBV4-1 to TRBJ2-7; tentative D call: TRBD2 (7 bases). Trimming pared 2 bases from V and 3 bases from J, leaving 14 bases between. CDR1 is MGHRA, CDR2 YSYEKL, per germline. The CDR3 is 15 residues long. CDR3 DNA: TGCGCCAGCAGCCAATCAGAGGGAGGGGGCTACGAGCAGTACTTC. Translating gives CASSQSEGGGYEQYF.

The chain carries TRBV9 and TRBJ2-5; 9 positions match TRBD1. Germline CDR1 reads SGDLS; CDR2 reads YYNGEE. The CDR3 runs 14 residues. The V gene end was trimmed by 1 base and the J gene end by 4 bases; junction bases not matched to a gene: 2. CDR3 DNA: TGTGCCAGCAGCGTAACAGGGGGCAGAGAGACCCAGTACTTC. This encodes CASSVTGGRETQYF.